The rows below give T cell receptor beta chains drawn from one sample of a study of cytomegalovirus exposure and HLA in healthy donors. The table came from immunoSEQ multiplex PCR; TCRdb's copy has only in-frame clones and leaves some out. The sample shows about 160,000 clones, approximately 80% of them seen only once. Sequenced: PBMCs. These receptor sequences come from a man in his fifties in good health and CMV-seropositive. Each CDR3 is given with its conserved first and last residue. A D gene is named only where the DNA matches it firmly. Only some rows state a clone size, as once, few, many or a class for expanded clones.

V gene	J gene	D gene	clone size	CDR3 DNA	CDR3 protein
TRBV14	TRBJ1-1	-	-	TGTGCCAGCAGCTTAGGGGGGGGTACTGAAGCTTTCTTT	CASSLGGGTEAFF
TRBV5-8	TRBJ1-2	TRBD1	-	TGTGCCAGCAGCTCCGCAGGGGGCATTGGCTACACCTTC	CASSSAGGIGYTF
TRBV30	TRBJ1-1	-	-	TGTGCCTGGATCGAGTCTAGAGCTTTCTTT	CAWIESRAFF
TRBV9	TRBJ2-5	-	-	TGTGCCAGCAGCGTAGAAAAGGGGCAGGGCGAGACCCAGTACTTC	CASSVEKGQGETQYF
TRBV19	TRBJ2-1	-	-	TGTGCCAGCGATTTTGGTTTGTCGCCCGCCCCCCCCGGTGAGCAGTTCTTC	CASDFGLSPAPPGEQFF
TRBV2	TRBJ2-7	-	-	TGTGCCAGCAGTCAGGGGTGGGGGCTGAACGAGCAGTACTTC	CASSQGWGLNEQYF
TRBV5-8	TRBJ1-6	TRBD1	-	TGTGCCAGCGGGATAACTTGGGGACAGGGGCCCCCCGCGGGGAATTCACCCCTCCACTTT	CASGITWGQGPPAGNSPLHF
TRBV14	TRBJ2-5	-	-	TGTGCCAGCAGCTCTTTCAGGGCCTTCGGGGAGACCCAGTACTTC	CASSSFRAFGETQYF
TRBV5-1	TRBJ2-1	TRBD2	-	TGCGCCAGCAGCTTGGTTACTAGCGGACACAATGAGCAGTTCTTC	CASSLVTSGHNEQFF
TRBV5-1	TRBJ2-1	TRBD2	-	TGCGCCAGCAGCTTGGTAGCGGGGATCTACAATGAGCAGTTCTTC	CASSLVAGIYNEQFF
TRBV19	TRBJ1-5	-	-	TGTGCCAGTAGTAACAGGGTCGGCAATCAGCCCCAGCATTTT	CASSNRVGNQPQHF
TRBV6-6	TRBJ1-5	TRBD1	-	TGTGCCAGCAGTTGGGGACAGGGCAGCAATCAGCCCCAGCATTTT	CASSWGQGSNQPQHF
TRBV19	TRBJ2-7	TRBD2	-	TGTGCCAGTAGTGGGGGACTAGGCTCCCCGGAGCAGTACTTC	CASSGGLGSPEQYF
TRBV7-2	TRBJ1-3	TRBD1	-	TGTGCCAGCAGCCCCTGGGACAGGGGGTTTTCTGGAAACACCATATATTTT	CASSPWDRGFSGNTIYF
TRBV9	TRBJ1-1	TRBD1	-	TGTGCCAGCAGCGTCCTTGGACAGGGAGGAGTAGAAGCTTTCTTT	CASSVLGQGGVEAFF
TRBV7-3	TRBJ2-2	-	-	TGTGCCAGCAGCCCGACAGGATTAAACACCGGGGAGCTGTTTTTT	CASSPTGLNTGELFF
TRBV9	TRBJ2-1	-	-	TGTGCCAGCAGCCCGGGACTTAGCGGCGTCGGTGAGCAGTTCTTC	CASSPGLSGVGEQFF
TRBV7-3	TRBJ2-1	TRBD2	few	TGTGCCAGGACCGAGGCGGGGGGGCTAGAGCAGTTCTTC	CARTEAGGLEQFF
TRBV4-3	TRBJ2-3	TRBD2	-	TGCGCCAGCAGCCAAGGCACTAGCGCCCCCCCAGATACGCAGTATTTT	CASSQGTSAPPDTQYF
TRBV7-2	TRBJ1-2	TRBD1	-	TGTGCCAGCAGGGACCAGGGGGTACGTGGCTACACCTTC	CASRDQGVRGYTF
TRBV2	TRBJ2-7	TRBD2	once	TGTGCCAGCAGCGCCGGGACTAACTACGAGCAGTACTTC	CASSAGTNYEQYF
TRBV28	TRBJ2-3	TRBD1	-	TGTGCCAGCAGTTCCACCGCGTGGAGAGTACAGGGGGCGAGGACAGATACGCAGTATTTT	CASSSTAWRVQGARTDTQYF
TRBV5-6	TRBJ1-2	-	-	TGTGCCAGCAGCTTCGGGGTGGTCAGCTTTCTTAACTATGGCTACACCTTC	CASSFGVVSFLNYGYTF
TRBV4-3	TRBJ1-2	TRBD1	-	TGCGCCAGCAGCCAAGAGCACAGGGGGCTCGGGTATGGCTACACCTTC	CASSQEHRGLGYGYTF
TRBV19	TRBJ2-2	TRBD2	-	TGTGCCAGTAGTAACGGACTAGACACCGGGGAGCTGTTTTTT	CASSNGLDTGELFF
TRBV5-1	TRBJ2-2	TRBD2	-	TGCGCCAGCAGCATGGGACTAGCCAGAAGGAACACCGGGGAGCTGTTTTTT	CASSMGLARRNTGELFF
TRBV6-5	TRBJ1-5	TRBD1	-	TGTGCCAGCAGACGACAGGGAGGAAGCAATCAGCCCCAGCATTTT	CASRRQGGSNQPQHF
TRBV28	TRBJ1-5	TRBD1	-	TGTGCCAGCAGTTATACAGGGGGCGATCAGCCCCAGCATTTT	CASSYTGGDQPQHF
TRBV2	TRBJ1-5	TRBD1	-	TGTGCCAGCAGTGATCTGGGACAGGCATATCAGCCCCAGCATTTT	CASSDLGQAYQPQHF
TRBV2	TRBJ1-5	-	-	TGTGCCAGCAGTGAATCCCAGAACAATCAGCCCCAGCATTTT	CASSESQNNQPQHF
TRBV2	TRBJ1-1	-	-	TGTGCCAGCAGACGCGGGACGGTGAACACTGAAGCTTTCTTT	CASRRGTVNTEAFF
TRBV29-1	TRBJ1-2	TRBD1	-	TGCAGCGTTGAAGAGGCGGCAGGGGGTGGGAGCTACACCTTC	CSVEEAAGGGSYTF
TRBV28	TRBJ1-5	-	-	TGTGCCAGCAGGGACGGGGGTCAAGGTCAGCCCCAGCATTTT	CASRDGGQGQPQHF
TRBV27	TRBJ2-7	-	-	TGTGCCAGCAGTCCAAGGGCCGGGACAATAACTTACGAGCAGTACTTC	CASSPRAGTITYEQYF
TRBV5-5	TRBJ2-1	TRBD2	few	TGTGCCAGCAGCCCCGGGACTAGCGGGGCCAATGAGCAGTTCTTC	CASSPGTSGANEQFF
TRBV15	TRBJ1-2	TRBD1	-	TGTGCCACCAGCAGAACCGGGACAGGCGATGGCTACACCTTC	CATSRTGTGDGYTF
TRBV28	TRBJ2-7	TRBD1	-	TGTGCCAGCCTGGACAGGGCCTTCTACGAGCAGTACTTC	CASLDRAFYEQYF
TRBV9	TRBJ2-7	TRBD1	-	TGTGCCAGCAGCGTAGGCGGGACAGGGGACCCTCTGGAGCAGTACTTC	CASSVGGTGDPLEQYF
TRBV28	TRBJ1-2	TRBD1	-	TGTGCCAGCTTGGGACAGGATTATGGCTACACCTTC	CASLGQDYGYTF
TRBV13	TRBJ2-7	-	-	TGTGCCAGCAGCTTTTACTCCTACGAGCAGTACTTC	CASSFYSYEQYF
TRBV10-3	TRBJ1-1	-	-	TGTGCCACAGGTGGCCGAGACAAGAACACTGAAGCTTTCTTT	CATGGRDKNTEAFF
TRBV5-4	TRBJ2-1	-	-	TGTGCCAGCAGCACGGCCCGACAGACTTACAATGAGCAGTTCTTC	CASSTARQTYNEQFF
TRBV30	TRBJ2-6	-	-	TGTGCCTCCACCCGGGGAGCATCTGGGGCCAACGTCCTGACTTTC	CASTRGASGANVLTF
TRBV5-6	TRBJ1-1	-	-	TGTGCCAGCAGCCGGGAGGCAGACACTGAAGCTTTCTTT	CASSREADTEAFF
TRBV18	TRBJ2-4	TRBD1	few	TGTGCCAGCTCACCCCCGGGACAGGTGGACATTCAGTACTTC	CASSPPGQVDIQYF
TRBV5-6	TRBJ1-4	-	few	TGTGCCAGCAGCTTGTCTGAGACACCTGCAACTAATGAAAAACTGTTTTTT	CASSLSETPATNEKLFF
TRBV7-2	TRBJ2-7	TRBD2	-	TGTGCCAGCAGCTTCCTTAGGACTAGCGGGAGGATCTACGAGCAGTACTTC	CASSFLRTSGRIYEQYF
TRBV7-3	TRBJ2-7	TRBD1	-	TGTGCCAGCAGCTTGGGACAGGGGCGCGAGCAGTACTTC	CASSLGQGREQYF
TRBV14	TRBJ2-7	-	-	TGTGCCAGCAGCACCCAGGGGCGCTCCTACGAGCAGTACTTC	CASSTQGRSYEQYF
TRBV29-1	TRBJ1-1	TRBD1	-	TGCAGCACAGGTGGGGGGACAGGGGACACTGAAGCTTTCTTT	CSTGGGTGDTEAFF
TRBV30	TRBJ2-7	-	-	TGTGCCTGGAATGAGAGGGAGTTCGACGAGCAGTACTTC	CAWNEREFDEQYF
TRBV18	TRBJ1-6	TRBD1	-	TGTGCCAGCTCAACTCAGGGGGAAGGTAATTCACCCCTCCACTTT	CASSTQGEGNSPLHF
TRBV29-1	TRBJ2-7	TRBD1	-	TGCAGCGTTGGCCGGGGACAGGGGGTATGGGAGCAGTACTTC	CSVGRGQGVWEQYF
TRBV16	TRBJ1-3	-	-	TGTGCCAGCAGCCCCCACGGCGGGGGGATCTTCTCTGGAAACACCATATATTTT	CASSPHGGGIFSGNTIYF
TRBV19	TRBJ1-2	-	-	TGTGCCAGTAGTTCCGCCCGGTTACGGCCAGGGGACTATGGCTACACCTTC	CASSSARLRPGDYGYTF